This section outlines one T cell receptor (beta chain) sequence together with its context. This clonotype is described as large (0.1 to 1%). No quality values exist for individual bases; no much larger clone is one base distant. After labeling with CellTrace CFSE, PBMCs were cultured for over 5 days in RPMI containing roughly 7.5% human serum along with peptide pools, each at 0.9 to 1 ug/mL. On a BD FACSAria, proliferating CD4 T cells were sorted without fixation as live CD56-CD19-CD16-CD3+CD4+ CFSE-low cells. Enrolled adults were healthy and seronegative for ZIKV, JEV, YFV, DENV and WNV by microneutralization screening. Samples came from a phase 1, double-blinded, randomized, placebo-controlled trial of an alum-adjuvanted Zika purified-inactivated virus (ZPIV) vaccine. Peripheral blood mononuclear cells were isolated by standard procedure and were kept frozen in liquid nitrogen until use. These data come from a study of Japanese encephalitis immunity and Zika vaccine responses (dated by TCRdb to 2020 to 2022). With regard to the full study: Three 5.0 ug doses of alum-adjuvanted ZPIV were administered to included participants at weeks 0, 4 and 28. Eleven to twelve participants received one dose of YFV vaccine (YF-VAX) before ZPIV, and some 10 participants were flavivirus-naive. For TCR sequencing, over five representative participants were chosen from each pre-vaccination group, with samples at week 0 (after pre-vaccination, before ZPIV) and week 52. A two-dose regimen of JEV vaccine (IXIARO), with doses given 28 days apart, was administered to 11 to 13 participants two to three months before the first ZPIV dose. TCR repertoires from a few flavivirus-naive individuals were also analyzed at weeks 2, 6 and 52 after the start of ZPIV vaccination. The study asked whether earlier vaccination against Japanese encephalitis virus (JEV) or yellow fever virus (YFV) shaped CD4 T cell responses to the Zika vaccine. The ZIKV peptides, 15-mers that overlapped by 11 residues, were chosen for containing NetMHCpan/NetMHCII-predicted epitopes with affinity below 50 nM. For stimulation, either ZIKV structural-protein peptide pools divided into flavivirus-conserved and non-conserved sets were used, or JEV or YFV peptides matching the pre-vaccination. General conclusions and limits of the study: Only a subset of trial participants with three doses and adequate samples was analyzed, not the entire vaccinated cohort. Compared with YFV-pre-vaccinated donors, JEV-pre-vaccinated donors had higher repertoire similarity across time-points and stimulations, indicating that more clonotypes were common to ZIKV and JEV stimulation. Sample size limitations prevented peptide-pool deconvolution, so the individual peptides driving cross-reactive responses were not identified. Only a few individuals showed CD8 T cell responses to the ZIKV peptide pools, and those responses were of very low magnitude. After ZPIV, a significant decrease in repertoire richness of CD4 T cells responding to conserved ZIKV epitopes was observed in JEV-pre-vaccinated donors. Samples were clustered by participant, with no similarity observed between individuals, suggesting that no public TCRs were detected.

As encoded in the germline V gene, CDR1 is SGHVS while CDR2 is FQNEAQ. The junction shows trimming of 5 bases on V and 8 bases on J, and the gene matches do not reach 10 bases of it. The CDR3 covers 14 residues, taking in both the cysteine and the phenylalanine. Only the CDR3 portion is preserved as DNA: 42 bases, with reading frame beginning at the first base. The method was 5' RACE. Before sequencing, TCRbeta libraries were pooled in proportion to the sorted cell numbers of each library. Total RNA was extracted from the sorted cells with RNAzol RT, and cDNA was synthesized using an oligo(dT) primer and a template-switching oligo. Using Kapa HiFi, PCR amplified the TCRbeta V-CDR3-J region between a SMARTer oligo primer and a TCRbeta constant-region primer. A second PCR added Illumina adaptors and sample-specific index barcodes, with HighPrep bead cleanup and Bioanalyzer confirmation of a roughly 650 bp band. Libraries were sequenced on an Illumina MiSeq with 2x151 bp paired-end reads. The original pipeline was this. Reads were demultiplexed with an in-house Java program, and TCRbeta annotations were assigned and clonotypes were counted with MiXCR. To assess repertoire overlap, Morisita-Horn indices from the R package vegan were used, along with UPGMA clustering and Circos plots of recurring clonotypes. Shannon diversity and richness were each normalized to the maximum value possible given the input cell numbers, so the resulting values fell between 0 and 1. CDR3beta sequences were aligned using MUSCLE, distances were calculated using SeqinR, and multidimensional scaling was plotted in R. TCRdb trimmed the raw reads at Q25, called clones with MiXCR and kept productive beta chains. CDR3 protein duplicates are merged, each entry listing the most common genes and DNA. Clone size and V and J calls follow TCRdb, not the original study. The sample profile shows hundreds of distinct CDR3 sequences; approximately 4.7% of them were found once. The ten largest clones add up to 26% of the sample.

This clonotype was sampled from an adult woman who received an inactivated Zika virus vaccine. Sequencing used antigen-activated CD4+ T cells from blood, cultured, obtained during a Zika inactivated vaccine study. The chain joins TRBV7-8 to TRBJ1-1, and 8 bases in between align with TRBD1. The CDR3 reads CASSVPDRAWEAFF. The sequenced DNA: TGTGCCAGCAGCGTTCCGGACAGGGCATGGGAAGCTTTCTTT.